One sample yielded the 18 T cell receptor beta chains listed below, sequenced in a study of control samples from healthy donors and cancer patients. Using immunoSEQ multiplex PCR, the repertoire was profiled, and TCRdb retains in-frame clones only, with some absent. This sample yields about 94,000 clones, of which about nine tenths are seen a single time; roughly 3.4% belongs to the top ten. What was sequenced was blood. The receptors come from a woman in her late teens or twenties in good health.

The CDR3 protein is CASSHLTTGEEDTQYF. The CDR3 nucleotides are TGTGCCAGCAGCCACCTTACGACAGGGGAGGAGGATACGCAGTATTTT. The gene calls are TRBV9 and TRBJ2-3, with 8 bases lining up with TRBD1. Germline lookup yields CDR1 SGDLS and CDR2 YYNGEE. V dropped 4 bases and J dropped 6; count of bases not matched to a gene: 13. The CDR3 has 16 amino acids.

The chain carries TRBV9 and TRBJ1-2, with 8 positions matching TRBD1. CDR1 and CDR2 (germline): SGDLS, YYNGEE. Losses at the gene ends were 4 bases for V and 4 bases for J; bases not matched to a gene: 9. The CDR3 has 15 amino acids. CDR3 protein: CASSLGTGGFYGYTF. The CDR3 DNA follows: TGTGCCAGCAGCCTGGGGACAGGTGGGTTCTATGGCTACACCTTC.

This chain uses TRBV19 with TRBJ1-3, with unresolved D. The CDR3 is 16 residues long. Trimming shortened V by 3 bases and J by 0 bases, and 12 bases separated the two germline ends. CDR1 LNHDA and CDR2 SQIVND come from the germline V gene (reference sequence). This CDR3 is CASSIRYGGSGNTIYF. The DNA of the CDR3 is TGTGCCAGTAGTATTAGATATGGCGGCTCTGGAAACACCATATATTTT.

The chain joins TRBV6-5 to TRBJ1-5; D remains unclear. V was shortened by 4 bases and J by 3 bases, with 10 bases between the two germline ends. Germline CDR1 is MNHEY and CDR2 is SVGAGI. This CDR3 is built from 14 residues. The CDR3 DNA reads TGTGCCAGCAGTTCCCGAGCGTCCAATCAGCCCCAGCATTTT. This codes for CASSSRASNQPQHF.

Here the CDR3 DNA reads TGTGCCAGCAGCGTTAGAGGGGGAGTAGCGAATGAGCAGTTCTTC. Encoded protein: CASSVRGGVANEQFF. This chain uses TRBV9 with TRBJ2-1, with D perhaps TRBD1 (6 bases). Germline assignment: CDR1 SGDLS and CDR2 YYNGEE. V dropped 2 bases and J dropped 7 bases, with 16 bases sitting between them. CDR3 length equals 15 residues. The full variable domain, its missing parts supplied by reference TRBV9 and TRBJ2-1, is DSGVTQTPKHLITATGQRVTLRCSPRSGDLSVYWYQQSLDQGLQFLIQYYNGEERAKGNILERFSAQQFPDLHSELNLSSLELGDSALYFCASSVRGGVANEQFFGPGTRLTVL.

This clone was detected only a few times. This chain connects TRBV7-9 to TRBJ1-2, with D perhaps matching TRBD1 (5 bases). The V gene lost 4 bases and the J gene lost 5 bases, with 11 bases spanning the gap. The CDR3 is 13 amino acids. Germline CDR1 and CDR2: SEHNR and FQNEAQ (reference sequence). The CDR3 is CASSSVGLYGYTF. CDR3 in DNA: TGTGCCAGCAGCTCAGTGGGACTTTATGGCTACACCTTC.

The chain carries TRBV7-9 and TRBJ2-3, with TRBD2 matching 12 bases. V was pared by 5 bases and J by 2 bases, with 5 bases of the junction left unmatched. The germline V gene has CDR1 SEHNR and CDR2 FQNEAQ (reference sequence). The CDR3 runs to 16 residues. The CDR3 DNA is TGTGCCAGCAGCCGGACTAGCGGGGCGTACACAGATACGCAGTATTTT. This encodes CASSRTSGAYTDTQYF. Variable domain in full (rest from reference TRBV7-9 and TRBJ2-3): DTGVSQNPRHKITKRGQNVTFRCDPISEHNRLYWYRQTLGQGPEFLTYFQNEAQLEKSRLLSDRFSAERPKGSFSTLEIQRTEQGDSAMYLCASSRTSGAYTDTQYFGPGTRLTVL.

This rearrangement joins TRBV5-6 to TRBJ1-6; maybe TRBD1 (5 bases). Trimming shortened V by 4 bases and J by 8 bases, and 16 bases separated the two germline ends. Germline V gives CDR1 SGHDT, CDR2 YYEEEE. CDR3 length: 15 amino acids. CDR3 nucleotides: TGTGCCAGCAGCCTACCAGGGAGGTTGGATTCACCCCTCCACTTT. Protein sequence: CASSLPGRLDSPLHF. The complete variable domain, with remaining parts taken from reference TRBV5-6 and TRBJ1-6, reads DAGVTQSPTHLIKTRGQQVTLRCSPKSGHDTVSWYQQALGQGPQFIFQYYEEEERQRGNFPDRFSGHQFPNYSSELNVNALLLGDSALYLCASSLPGRLDSPLHFGNGTRLTVT.

CDR3 region: CASSEALRGLQETQYF. CDR3 sequence (DNA): TGTGCCAGCAGTGAAGCGCTTCGGGGCCTCCAAGAGACCCAGTACTTC. The chain carries TRBV6-1 and TRBJ2-5; D might be TRBD1 or TRBD2, each matching 5 bases. V lost 0 bases and J 1 base, leaving 12 bases between the germline ends. There are 16 residues in the CDR3. Germline loops: CDR1 MNHNS, CDR2 SASEGT.

This chain links TRBV15 with TRBJ1-4, with 8 bases identical to TRBD1. The CDR3 consists of 16 residues. The V and J ends lost 1 base and 5 bases, in that order; junction bases with no gene match: 6. Germline assignment: CDR1 LNHNV and CDR2 YYDKDF (reference sequence). In nucleotides, the CDR3 is TGTGCCACCAGCAGAGGAAAAAGGACAGGGAATGAAAAACTGTTTTTT. It codes for CATSRGKRTGNEKLFF. The full variable domain, its missing parts supplied by reference TRBV15 and TRBJ1-4, is DAMVIQNPRYQVTQFGKPVTLSCSQTLNHNVMYWYQQKSSQAPKLLFHYYDKDFNNEADTPDNFQSRRPNTSFCFLDIRSPGLGDTAMYLCATSRGKRTGNEKLFFGSGTQLSVL.

This clone has more than one count but fewer than ten. V and J are TRBV6-1 and TRBJ2-7; TRBD2 matches 11 bases. The CDR3 totals 15 residues. Germline V gene sequence: CDR1 MNHNS, CDR2 SASEGT. The J segment lost 6 bases and the V segment lost 2 bases, leaving 6 bases of the junction unmatched. CDR3 sequence: CASSELAGGPREQYF. The CDR3 DNA follows: TGTGCCAGCAGTGAATTAGCGGGGGGGCCGCGCGAGCAGTACTTC.

This chain joins TRBV18 and TRBJ1-6, with a possible D match to TRBD1 (5 bases). The CDR3 consists of 14 residues. CDR1 KGHSH and CDR2 LQKENI come from the germline V gene. V was pared by 5 bases and J by 4 bases, with 9 bases between. CDR3 sequence reads: CASSWGRYNSPLHF. The CDR3 coding sequence is TGTGCCAGCTCATGGGGACGGTATAATTCACCCCTCCACTTT.

The chain carries TRBV9 and TRBJ2-2; D unclear. The CDR3 has 14 residues. Germline CDR1 is SGDLS and CDR2 is YYNGEE. Trimming removed 4 bases at V and 5 bases at J, with 12 bases between. In DNA form, the CDR3 reads TGTGCCAGCAGCCAAATTGACGTTACCGGGGAGCTGTTTTTT. Amino acids: CASSQIDVTGELFF.

This sequence joins TRBV5-1 and TRBJ1-1; no clear D gene. V lost 5 bases, J lost 0 bases, and 17 bases lay in between. The CDR3 length is 16 residues. Germline V lookup: CDR1 SGHRS, CDR2 YFSETQ. The chain's CDR3 is CASSFGEGYMNTEAFF. CDR3 in DNA: TGCGCCAGCAGTTTTGGGGAGGGTTACATGAACACTGAAGCTTTCTTT.

This rearrangement joins TRBV24-1 to TRBJ2-5, with TRBD2 identical over 9 bases. The CDR3 consists of 20 residues. The V gene's germline CDR1 is KGHDR and CDR2 SFDVKD. Trimming at V came to 4 bases and at J to 0 bases, leaving 17 bases not matched to a gene. The CDR3, as DNA: TGTGCCACCAGTGAAGCCCGGGGGGCGACTAGCGGCCAGTACCAAGAGACCCAGTACTTC. Its translation: CATSEARGATSGQYQETQYF.

The chain has TRBV6-5 and TRBJ2-5; 8 nucleotides line up with TRBD1. There are 16 residues in the CDR3. V was clipped by 1 base and J by 2 bases; unmatched bases: 6. Germline V lookup: CDR1 MNHEY, CDR2 SVGAGI. CDR3 sequence: CASSYLGTGVQETQYF. CDR3 sequence (DNA): TGTGCCAGCAGTTACTTGGGGACAGGAGTACAAGAGACCCAGTACTTC.

V and J are TRBV27 and TRBJ2-1; D is perhaps TRBD2 (6 bases). Trimming stripped 6 bases from V and 4 bases from J, with 10 bases between. The length of the CDR3 is 13 residues. Germline CDR1 is MNHEY and CDR2 is SMNVEV (reference sequence). CDR3 DNA: TGTGCCAGCAGCCGCGGGATATACAATGAGCAGTTCTTC. Its protein product is CASSRGIYNEQFF.

The chain couples TRBV27 to TRBJ2-3; TRBD2 might be the D (6 bases). Between the trimmed V and J ends, which lost 3 bases and 4 bases, there was a span of 11 bases. Germline CDR1 reads MNHEY; CDR2 reads SMNVEV (reference sequence). CDR3 length: 14 residues. The CDR3 is CASSFQAGADTQYF. CDR3 bases: TGTGCCAGCAGTTTTCAAGCGGGTGCAGATACGCAGTATTTT.